One sample yielded the 5 T cell receptor beta chains listed below, sequenced in a study of CD8 T cells in Susac syndrome. RNA amounts of roughly 0.5 to 1 ug underwent reverse transcription with random hexamers. TCRdb re-derived calls from the immunoSEQ multiplex PCR reads in MiXCR, one entry per CDR3 protein. The sample has some 180,000 distinct CDR3 sequences, around nine tenths seen once. What was sequenced was CD4+ T cells from PBMCs. These receptors all come from a human donor with Susac syndrome.

The chain links TRBV19 to TRBJ1-5; D unresolved. This CDR3 is 12 amino acids long. Per the germline V gene, CDR1 is LNHDA and CDR2 is SQIVND (reference sequence). The V end lost 5 bases, the J end lost 2 bases, and 4 bases lay between the germline ends. DNA of the CDR3: TGTGCCAGTAGTGTGGGCAATCAGCCCCAGCATTTT. Translating it yields CASSVGNQPQHF.

In the case of this clonotype: Germline and junction disagree at one end, which may indicate a read error. The rearrangement joins TRBV7-7 to TRBJ2-3, with 7 bases aligning to TRBD2. This CDR3 region has 15 residues. Germline CDR1 SSHAT, CDR2 FNYEAQ (reference sequence). CDR3 residues: CASSLGSGSTDTQYF. CDR3 DNA sequence: TGTGCTAGCAGCTTAGGTAGCGGGAGCACAGATACGCAGTATTTT.

Concerning this clonotype itself: Germline and junction disagree at one end, which may indicate a read error. The chain joins TRBV7-7 to TRBJ2-5, with D perhaps assigned TRBD1 or TRBD2 (6 bases each). CDR3 size: 16 residues. Germline CDR1 is SSHAT and CDR2 is FNYEAQ (reference sequence). CDR3 region: CASSLSRRGRGETQYF. In DNA, the CDR3 is TGTGCTAGCAGCTTATCACGGAGGGGGAGAGGAGAGACCCAGTACTTC. The full variable domain, in which reference TRBV7-7 and TRBJ2-5 provide the parts outside the CDR3, is GAGVSQSPRYKVTKRGQDVTLRCDPISSHATLYWYQQALGQGPEFLTYFNYEAQPDKSGLPSDRFSAERPEGSISTLTIQRTEQRDSAMYRCASSLSRRGRGETQYFGPGTRLLVL.

This clonotype was observed once. This chain joins TRBV9 and TRBJ1-1; D not resolved. CDR1 is SGDLS and CDR2 is YYNGEE in the germline V gene. The CDR3 length is 12 residues. The ends were cut back, 4 bases at V and 6 bases at J, with 10 bases in the middle. Here the CDR3 reads CASSSDTPEAFF. Written as DNA, the CDR3 is TGTGCCAGCAGCTCCGACACCCCTGAAGCTTTCTTT.

The chain employs TRBV20-1 and TRBJ2-1; 8 positions agree with TRBD2. V shed 0 bases, J shed 1 base, and the junction held 5 bases outside the gene matches. Germline V gene sequence: CDR1 DFQATT, CDR2 SNEGSKA (reference sequence). This CDR3 has 16 amino acids. The CDR3 protein is CSARDTSGRSYNEQFF. The CDR3 nucleotides read TGCAGTGCTAGAGATACCAGCGGGAGATCCTACAATGAGCAGTTCTTC.